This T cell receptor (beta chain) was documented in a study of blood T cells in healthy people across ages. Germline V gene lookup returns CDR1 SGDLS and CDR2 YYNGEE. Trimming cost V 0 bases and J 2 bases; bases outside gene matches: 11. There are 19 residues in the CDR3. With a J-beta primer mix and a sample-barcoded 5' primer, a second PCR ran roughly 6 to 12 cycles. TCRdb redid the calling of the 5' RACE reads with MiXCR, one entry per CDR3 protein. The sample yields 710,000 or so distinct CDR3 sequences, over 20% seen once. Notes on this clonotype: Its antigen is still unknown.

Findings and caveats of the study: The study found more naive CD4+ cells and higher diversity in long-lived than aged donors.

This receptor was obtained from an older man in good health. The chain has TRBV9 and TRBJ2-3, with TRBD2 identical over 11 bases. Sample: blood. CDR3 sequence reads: CASSVGLAGGLRITDTQYF. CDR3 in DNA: TGTGCCAGCAGCGTAGGCCTAGCGGGGGGCCTCCGGATCACAGATACGCAGTATTTT.